The 3 T cell receptor beta chains below come from one sample, sequenced in a study of cytomegalovirus exposure and HLA in healthy donors. Primers included in the PCR were 60 Vbeta and 13 Jbeta primers. Measured with immunoSEQ multiplex PCR; TCRdb has only the in-frame clones, and not every one. The sample lists about 52,000 clones; roughly three fifths were seen once. Sequencing was done on a sample of PBMCs. These receptors were collected from a human donor in good health.

This chain connects TRBV4-1 to TRBJ2-5, with D perhaps matching TRBD1 (6 bases). V was pared by 3 bases and J by 4 bases, with 18 bases between. CDR1 MGHRA and CDR2 YSYEKL come from the germline V gene. CDR3 length equals 16 residues. CDR3 region: CASSHAEGTGRETQYF. CDR3 sequence (DNA): TGCGCCAGCAGCCACGCCGAAGGAACAGGGCGAGAGACCCAGTACTTC.

This clone has a handful of counts. The V call is TRBV5-1, the J call TRBJ2-7; D gene uncertain. Trimming left V 1 base short and J 2 bases short, with 13 bases between. This CDR3 has 15 residues. Per germline, CDR1 SGHRS and CDR2 YFSETQ. The CDR3 region has the DNA TGCGCCAGCAGCTTGACGGCAGGTATTCCCTACGAGCAGTACTTC. This gives the protein CASSLTAGIPYEQYF.

V usage is TRBV2 and J usage is TRBJ1-4; D is possibly TRBD1 (5 bases). The CDR3 runs to 13 residues. Germline loops: CDR1 SNHLY, CDR2 FYNNEI. V dropped 4 bases and J dropped 5 bases, with 8 bases sitting between them. The chain's CDR3 is CASSGRQNEKLFF. In nucleotides, the CDR3 is TGTGCCAGCAGTGGGCGACAGAATGAAAAACTGTTTTTT.